This T cell receptor (beta chain) came from a study of cytomegalovirus exposure and HLA in healthy donors. 13 Jbeta primers and 60 Vbeta primers were used for the PCR. Data came from immunoSEQ multiplex PCR; TCRdb stores just in-frame clones and leaves some out. The sample includes about 190,000 clones, approximately 79% of them seen just once. V lost 7 bases to trimming and J lost 9 bases; unmatched junction nucleotides: 14. The CDR3 contains 17 residues. Germline loops: CDR1 MNHEY, CDR2 SMNVEV (reference sequence). The clonotype comes from a woman aged 18-35 years in good health and CMV-seronegative. The sequenced material came from PBMCs. The chain links TRBV27 to TRBJ2-1, with TRBD2 matching over 14 bases. The CDR3 DNA reads as TGTGCCAGCACCTTTTTCCCGGGACTAGCGGGAGTAGTTGAGCAGTTCTTC. It codes for CASTFFPGLAGVVEQFF.